The next 11 T cell receptor beta chains were all read from a single sample in a study of PD-1 blockade in classical Hodgkin lymphoma (dated by TCRdb to the early 2020s). The library was prepared using the immunoSEQ multiplex PCR assay. Here the immuneACCESS table is served through TCRdb, limited to in-frame sequences with V and J called. Missing clones are a known gap in these copies; in checked studies unresolved V genes cover under half, and the rest lacks a known reason. For this sample there are around 92,000 clones; around 80% appear just once. The top ten constitute 15% to 20% of the sample. The intended sense of this specimen's time point label: cycle 4 day 1 (C4D1), after 6 weeks of nivolumab. Every trial patient had relapsed following autologous stem cell transplantation, and prior brentuximab vedotin exposure was what differed among cohorts A, B and C. Sample: peripheral blood mononuclear cells (PBMCs), taken before the fourth cycle of nivolumab. The origin of the receptors is a human donor with classical Hodgkin lymphoma.

This chain joins TRBV9 and TRBJ2-2; D is perhaps TRBD2 (5 bases). This CDR3 has 18 residues. Germline CDR1 SGDLS, CDR2 YYNGEE. Trimming removed 0 bases at V and 4 bases at J, with 19 bases between. In DNA form, the CDR3 reads TGTGCCAGCAGCGTAGTCACCATTGAAGCGGAGTCCACCGGGGAGCTGTTTTTT. It is translated as CASSVVTIEAESTGELFF. The whole variable domain, filled in from reference TRBV9 and TRBJ2-2, reads DSGVTQTPKHLITATGQRVTLRCSPRSGDLSVYWYQQSLDQGLQFLIQYYNGEERAKGNILERFSAQQFPDLHSELNLSSLELGDSALYFCASSVVTIEAESTGELFFGEGSRLTVL.

The chain recombines TRBV5-1 with TRBJ1-2; 7 bases line up with TRBD1. This CDR3 contains 13 residues. Germline V gives CDR1 SGHRS, CDR2 YFSETQ. The junction had 6 bases not matched to a gene; V was cut back by 4 bases and J by 6 bases. The CDR3 coding sequence is TGCGCCAGCAGCGTGACAGGGAGTGATGGCTACACCTTC. This translates into CASSVTGSDGYTF.

V is TRBV5-4 and J is TRBJ2-7; 10 nucleotides line up with TRBD1. CDR1 is SGHNT, CDR2 YYREEE, per germline (reference sequence). The junction had 11 bases not matched to a gene; V was cut back by 4 bases and J by 4 bases. The CDR3 consists of 16 residues. CDR3 DNA sequence: TGTGCCAGCAGCATGCCGGGACAGGGGATTATGTACGAGCAGTACTTC. Protein sequence: CASSMPGQGIMYEQYF.

The chain links TRBV6-5 to TRBJ1-5; D not resolved. Germline CDR1 reads MNHEY; CDR2 reads SVGAGI. This CDR3 region has 15 residues. Deletions cut 5 bases from V and 0 bases from J, with 11 bases between. Here the CDR3 reads CASSKRLSSNQPQHF. In DNA, the CDR3 is TGTGCCAGCAGTAAAAGGCTCAGTAGCAATCAGCCCCAGCATTTT.

This clone has only one observation. This chain uses TRBV7-3 with TRBJ2-1; D may be TRBD2 (5 bases). The V and J ends lost 9 bases and 6 bases respectively, with 15 bases between them. From germline, CDR1 is SGHTA and CDR2 FQGTGA. This CDR3 is built from 13 residues. The CDR3 bases are TGTGCCAGTGGGCCGTTAAGCGGCAATGAGCAGTTCTTC. Its protein product is CASGPLSGNEQFF. Full variable domain (rest looked up from reference TRBV7-3 and TRBJ2-1): GAGVSQTPSNKVTEKGKYVELRCDPISGHTALYWYRQSLGQGPEFLIYFQGTGAADDSGLPNDRFFAVRPEGSVSTLKIQRTERGDSAVYLCASGPLSGNEQFFGPGTRLTVL.

CDR3 bases: TGTGCCAGTAGTAGACAGGTTGCTGCCTACGAGCAGTACTTC. Its translation: CASSRQVAAYEQYF. This chain connects TRBV19 to TRBJ2-7; possible D gene TRBD1, 6 bases. The CDR3 has 14 residues. Germline values: CDR1 LNHDA, CDR2 SQIVND (reference sequence). The V end lost 4 bases, the J end lost 2 bases, and 12 bases lay between the germline ends.

The J gene is TRBJ2-7, the V gene TRBV7-9; D unclear. Germline assignment: CDR1 SEHNR and CDR2 FQNEAQ (reference sequence). V was cut by 5 bases and J by 5 bases, with 19 bases left in between. The CDR3 runs 15 residues. The CDR3 protein is CASSQPDLGIHEQYF. The CDR3, as DNA: TGTGCCAGCAGCCAACCCGATTTGGGCATCCACGAGCAGTACTTC.

There are a few counts of this clone. CDR3 sequence: CASLPRGRGPGELFF. The CDR3, as DNA: TGTGCCAGCCTACCCCGTGGGCGAGGGCCCGGGGAGCTGTTTTTT. The V call is TRBV13, the J call TRBJ2-2; D might be TRBD2 (5 bases). V lost 8 bases and J lost 6, with 19 bases in between. From germline, CDR1 is PRHDT and CDR2 FYEKMQ (reference sequence). This CDR3 contains 15 residues.

The V and J genes are TRBV30 and TRBJ2-7, with D uncertain. The CDR3 has 11 amino acids. V lost 1 base and J 2 bases, leaving 3 bases between the germline ends. Per the germline V gene, CDR1 is GTSNPN and CDR2 is SVGIG (reference sequence). Here the CDR3 reads CAWSAAYEQYF. The DNA for the CDR3 is TGTGCCTGGAGTGCCGCCTACGAGCAGTACTTC.

Relative to its sample, this clone is medium-sized. V is TRBV5-1 and J is TRBJ2-7, with 9 positions matching TRBD1. Germline CDR1 reads SGHRS; CDR2 reads YFSETQ. The CDR3 is made up of 12 amino acids. V was pared by 8 bases and J by 3 bases, with 3 bases of the junction left unmatched. CDR3 amino acids: CASGQGNYEQYF. The CDR3 DNA follows: TGCGCCAGTGGACAGGGGAACTACGAGCAGTACTTC.

The chain is built from TRBV7-2 and TRBJ2-1; a weak D match, TRBD1 (6 bases). The CDR3 length is 13 residues. V lost 8 bases to trimming and J lost 14 bases, with 22 bases between them. The germline V gene has CDR1 SGHTA and CDR2 FQGNSA. The CDR3 DNA reads TGTGCCAGCGGGCTTGGCAGGGGCGGAGTGGAGTTCTTC. Its translation is CASGLGRGGVEFF.